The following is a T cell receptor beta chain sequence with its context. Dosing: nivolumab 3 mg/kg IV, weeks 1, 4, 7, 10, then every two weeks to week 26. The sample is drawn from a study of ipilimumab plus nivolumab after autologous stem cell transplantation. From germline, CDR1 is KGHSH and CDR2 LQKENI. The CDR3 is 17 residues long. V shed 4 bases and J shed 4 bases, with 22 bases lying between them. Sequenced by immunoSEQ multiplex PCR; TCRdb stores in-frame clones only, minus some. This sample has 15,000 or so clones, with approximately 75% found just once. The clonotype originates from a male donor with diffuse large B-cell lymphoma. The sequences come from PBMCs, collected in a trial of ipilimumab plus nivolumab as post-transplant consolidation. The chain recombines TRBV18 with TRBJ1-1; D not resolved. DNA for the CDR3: TGTGCCAGCTCACACAAACCCGGGAGCCAGGACGGCACTGAAGCTTTCTTT. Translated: CASSHKPGSQDGTEAFF.